The 24 T cell receptor beta chains listed next were all sequenced from one sample in a study of cytomegalovirus exposure and HLA in healthy donors. The protocol was immunoSEQ multiplex PCR, while the TCRdb copy is restricted to in-frame clones and leaves out a portion. The sample contains some 54,000 clones, roughly 90% of which appear only once. The sample comprised PBMCs. The receptors were gathered from a man between 18 and 35 years old in good health and CMV-seronegative.

CDR3 sequence reads: CASSLALFGEGVNTGELFF. For the CDR3, the DNA is TGTGCCAGCAGCTTAGCGTTGTTCGGTGAGGGAGTTAACACCGGGGAGCTGTTTTTT. V is TRBV7-9 and J is TRBJ2-2; D might be TRBD2 (5 bases). CDR1 SEHNR and CDR2 FQNEAQ come from the germline V gene (reference sequence). This CDR3 has 19 residues. V shed 0 bases and J shed 2 bases, with 19 bases lying between them.

This chain uses TRBV7-3 with TRBJ2-1; TRBD2 aligns across 7 bases. The V gene end was trimmed by 3 bases and the J gene end by 6 bases; junction bases not matched to a gene: 2. Germline V gives CDR1 SGHTA, CDR2 FQGTGA. The CDR3 loop spans 13 amino acids. DNA of the CDR3: TGTGCCAGCAGCTTGGGCGGGAGCAATGAGCAGTTCTTC. Residues: CASSLGGSNEQFF.

The chain recombines TRBV6-5 with TRBJ2-1; D not resolved. The germline V and J ends were trimmed by 1 base and 3 bases, with 7 bases remaining between them. In germline, CDR1 is MNHEY, CDR2 SVGAGI. This CDR3 spans 14 amino acids. The CDR3 loop reads CASSYYPSYNEQFF. DNA of the CDR3: TGTGCCAGCAGTTACTACCCGAGCTACAATGAGCAGTTCTTC.

The chain recombines TRBV7-9 with TRBJ2-1; D gene ambiguous. V was pared by 5 bases and J by 0 bases, with 11 bases between. The CDR3 is made up of 15 amino acids. Germline-derived CDR1 and CDR2 are SEHNR and FQNEAQ (reference sequence). DNA of the CDR3: TGTGCCAGCAGCCCCGTTCTGAGCTCCTACAATGAGCAGTTCTTC. It codes for CASSPVLSSYNEQFF. Complete variable domain (other parts from reference TRBV7-9 and TRBJ2-1): DTGVSQNPRHKITKRGQNVTFRCDPISEHNRLYWYRQTLGQGPEFLTYFQNEAQLEKSRLLSDRFSAERPKGSFSTLEIQRTEQGDSAMYLCASSPVLSSYNEQFFGPGTRLTVL.

This chain joins TRBV30 and TRBJ2-3, with unresolved D. The V and J ends lost 6 bases and 5 bases respectively, with 12 bases between them. Germline values: CDR1 GTSNPN, CDR2 SVGIG (reference sequence). CDR3 length: 12 amino acids. CDR3 DNA sequence: TGTGCCTGTACTTTGTCTGGAGATACGCAGTATTTT. Protein sequence: CACTLSGDTQYF. The entire variable domain, with the rest obtained from reference TRBV30 and TRBJ2-3, is as follows: SQTIHQWPATLVQPVGSPLSLECTVEGTSNPNLYWYRQAAGRGLQLLFYSVGIGQISSEVPQNLSASRPQDRQFILSSKKLLLSDSGFYLCACTLSGDTQYFGPGTRLTVL.

The V call is TRBV29-1, the J call TRBJ2-5; TRBD1 is a possible D gene (5 bases). Trimming removed 5 bases from V and 5 bases from J, with 12 bases in between. The CDR3 is made up of 12 amino acids. From germline, CDR1 is SQVTM and CDR2 ANQGSEA. The CDR3 DNA reads as TGCAGCGTTCCAGGCAGGGCGGAGACCCAGTACTTC. It translates to CSVPGRAETQYF.

The chain employs TRBV19 and TRBJ1-1, with D perhaps TRBD1 (6 bases). Germline V CDR1 and CDR2: LNHDA, SQIVND (reference sequence). With 7 bases removed from V and 0 bases from J, the gap between germline ends came to 15 bases. There are 15 residues in the CDR3. The CDR3 sequence is CASMEGGSMNTEAFF. The DNA for the CDR3 is TGTGCCAGTATGGAGGGGGGGTCCATGAACACTGAAGCTTTCTTT.

V and J are TRBV4-2 and TRBJ2-1; TRBD2 aligns across 12 bases. Germline assignment: CDR1 LGHNA and CDR2 YNFKEQ. Trimming cost V 0 bases and J 0 bases; bases outside gene matches: 9. The CDR3 has 20 residues. The CDR3 here is CASSQEGLAGGLSSYNEQFF. In DNA form, the CDR3 reads TGTGCCAGCAGCCAAGAAGGGCTAGCGGGAGGGCTGAGCTCCTACAATGAGCAGTTCTTC.

This chain joins TRBV5-4 and TRBJ2-7, with a weak D call TRBD2 (6 bases). The CDR3 spans 15 residues. The V gene lost 4 bases and the J gene lost 3 bases, with 17 bases spanning the gap. CDR1 and CDR2 from the germline V gene are SGHNT and YYREEE (reference sequence). In DNA form, the CDR3 reads TGTGCCAGCAGCCTGGGAACTAGCCAGGGCTACGAGCAGTACTTC. It translates to CASSLGTSQGYEQYF.

The V and J genes are TRBV7-2 and TRBJ2-3, with 12 bases lining up with TRBD1. Looked up from germline, CDR1 is SGHTA and CDR2 is FQGNSA. The CDR3 runs to 16 residues. With V trimmed by 3 bases and J by 10 bases, 11 bases remained unmatched. For the CDR3, the DNA is TGTGCCAGCAGCTTGGGGGCCGGGACAGGGGGCGCATCGCAGTATTTT. Its protein is CASSLGAGTGGASQYF. Full variable domain (missing parts from reference TRBV7-2 and TRBJ2-3): GAGVSQSPSNKVTEKGKDVELRCDPISGHTALYWYRQSLGQGLEFLIYFQGNSAPDKSGLPSDRFSAERTGGSVSTLTIQRTQQEDSAVYLCASSLGAGTGGASQYFGPGTRLTVL.

Here the CDR3 DNA reads TGTGCCAGCAGCTTGTGGAGGCAGGGGGTTGTTGAGCAGTACTTC. It codes for CASSLWRQGVVEQYF. The chain couples TRBV7-9 to TRBJ2-7, with 7 bases aligning to TRBD1. The CDR3 spans 15 residues. V trimming: 3 bases; J trimming: 7 bases; junction bases outside the gene matches: 12. Germline loops: CDR1 SEHNR, CDR2 FQNEAQ (reference sequence).

J is TRBJ1-1 and V is TRBV18; D may be TRBD1 (6 bases). The V end lost 6 bases, the J end lost 10 bases, and 12 bases lay between the germline ends. Germline V gene data show CDR1 as KGHSH and CDR2 as LQKENI. The CDR3 totals 11 residues. CDR3 nucleotides: TGTGCCAGCTCCCAAGAGGGGGTAGCTTTCTTT. Protein product: CASSQEGVAFF. Looking up the rest from reference TRBV18 and TRBJ1-1 gives the full variable domain: NAGVMQNPRHLVRRRGQEARLRCSPMKGHSHVYWYRQLPEEGLKFMVYLQKENIIDESGMPKERFSAEFPKEGPSILRIQQVVRGDSAAYFCASSQEGVAFFGQGTRLTVV.

This chain joins TRBV5-5 and TRBJ1-2; 11 nucleotides line up with TRBD1. V lost 4 bases to trimming and J lost 8 bases; unmatched junction nucleotides: 7. The CDR3 runs to 14 residues. Germline CDR1 SGHKS, CDR2 YYEKEE (reference sequence). CDR3 protein: CASSLGDRGEGYTF. DNA of the CDR3: TGTGCCAGCAGCCTCGGGGACAGGGGGGAGGGCTACACCTTC.

V usage is TRBV11-2 and J usage is TRBJ2-7; the match to TRBD2 covers 8 bases. Unmatched junction bases numbered 7, after V lost 2 bases and J lost 4 bases. The CDR3 length is 15 residues. CDR1 and CDR2 from the germline V gene are SGHAT and FQNNGV. CDR3 bases: TGTGCCAGCAGCTTAAACGTCGGGAGGGAATACGAGCAGTACTTC. The encoded protein is CASSLNVGREYEQYF.

This chain connects TRBV27 to TRBJ2-7; D might be TRBD2 (5 bases). From germline, CDR1 is MNHEY and CDR2 SMNVEV (reference sequence). This CDR3 has 14 residues. The ends were cut back, 3 bases at V and 7 bases at J, with 16 bases in the middle. The CDR3 nucleotides are TGTGCCAGCAGTTTCGACCCGTTAGGGAGAGAGCAGTACTTC. Translated: CASSFDPLGREQYF.

V is TRBV28 and J is TRBJ2-3, with 9 bases aligning to TRBD2. Losses at the gene ends were 5 bases for V and 1 base for J; bases not matched to a gene: 10. The CDR3 extends over 17 amino acids. The germline CDR1 and CDR2 sequences are MDHEN and SYDVKM. CDR3 loop: CASSALSGRSGTDTQYF. The CDR3 nucleotides are TGTGCCAGCAGTGCTTTGAGCGGGAGGTCGGGCACAGATACGCAGTATTTT.

The gene calls are TRBV18 and TRBJ1-3; a possible D gene is TRBD1 (6 bases). Germline-derived CDR1 and CDR2 are KGHSH and LQKENI. The CDR3 is 14 residues long. V was clipped by 3 bases and J by 2 bases, with 8 bases between them. CDR3 DNA: TGTGCCAGCTCACCGGCAGGGGCTGGAAACACCATATATTTT. It codes for CASSPAGAGNTIYF. The complete variable domain, with remaining parts taken from reference TRBV18 and TRBJ1-3, reads NAGVMQNPRHLVRRRGQEARLRCSPMKGHSHVYWYRQLPEEGLKFMVYLQKENIIDESGMPKERFSAEFPKEGPSILRIQQVVRGDSAAYFCASSPAGAGNTIYFGEGSWLTVV.

The J gene is TRBJ2-1, the V gene TRBV18; 12 nucleotides line up with TRBD2. The junction had 6 bases not matched to a gene; V was cut back by 2 bases and J by 7 bases. Per the germline V gene, CDR1 is KGHSH and CDR2 is LQKENI. The CDR3 contains 16 residues. CDR3 sequence reads: CASSPSATSGRNEQFF. DNA for the CDR3: TGTGCCAGCTCACCAAGCGCAACTAGCGGGAGGAATGAGCAGTTCTTC.

This clone appeared once. The chain couples TRBV27 to TRBJ2-7, with a possible D match to TRBD1 (6 bases). This CDR3 is 13 amino acids long. V was shortened by 2 bases and J by 5 bases, with 10 bases between the two germline ends. CDR1 and CDR2 from the germline V gene are MNHEY and SMNVEV (reference sequence). The CDR3 loop is CASSLTWTDEQYF. In nucleotides, the CDR3 is TGTGCCAGCAGTTTAACCTGGACAGACGAGCAGTACTTC.

This clone was found once. The V gene is TRBV6-5, the J gene TRBJ2-7; 8 positions match TRBD2. Germline-derived CDR1 and CDR2 are MNHEY and SVGAGI. The CDR3 runs to 15 residues. The J segment lost 4 bases and the V segment lost 4 bases, leaving 9 bases of the junction unmatched. Here the CDR3 DNA reads TGTGCCAGCAGTTCTCTAGGGAGCGGGAGATACGAGCAGTACTTC. This gives the protein CASSSLGSGRYEQYF.

V usage is TRBV10-3 and J usage is TRBJ2-2, with D maybe TRBD2 (5 bases). Deletions cut 3 bases from V and 4 bases from J, with 9 bases between. The CDR3 sequence is 14 residues long. CDR1 and CDR2 from the germline V gene are ENHRY and SYGVKD. CDR3 coding DNA: TGTGCCATCAGTGACCGGGAAAGCACCGGGGAGCTGTTTTTT. Residues: CAISDRESTGELFF.

The chain links TRBV25-1 to TRBJ2-1; 7 bases map to TRBD2. Germline CDR1 and CDR2: MGHDK and SYGVNS. V dropped 6 bases and J dropped 6; count of bases not matched to a gene: 5. CDR3 size: 13 residues. CDR3 in amino acids: CASRAGVVNEQFF. The CDR3 DNA is TGTGCCAGCAGGGCGGGAGTCGTCAATGAGCAGTTCTTC.

V gene TRBV25-1 combines with J gene TRBJ2-3; TRBD2 might be the D (6 bases). The CDR3 contains 15 residues. The germline gives CDR1 MGHDK, CDR2 SYGVNS. V shed 8 bases and J shed 4 bases, with 19 bases lying between them. CDR3 DNA: TGTGCCAGCGCCGATTCCGGGAGACGCGCAGATACGCAGTATTTT. This translates into CASADSGRRADTQYF.

The CDR3 is CASSLTAGQNEKLFF. CDR3 nucleotide sequence: TGTGCCAGCAGCCTGACAGCCGGTCAAAATGAAAAACTGTTTTTT. The chain has TRBV7-2 and TRBJ1-4; D might be TRBD1 (5 bases). Germline values: CDR1 SGHTA, CDR2 FQGNSA. The CDR3 has 15 amino acids. The ends were cut back, 5 bases at V and 5 bases at J, with 15 bases in the middle.